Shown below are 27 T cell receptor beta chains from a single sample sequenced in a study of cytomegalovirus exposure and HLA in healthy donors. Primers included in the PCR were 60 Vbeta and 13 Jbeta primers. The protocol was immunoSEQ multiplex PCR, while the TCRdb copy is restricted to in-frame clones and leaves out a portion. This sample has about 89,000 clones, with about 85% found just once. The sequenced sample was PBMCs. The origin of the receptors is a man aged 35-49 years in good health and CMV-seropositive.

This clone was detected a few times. CDR3 amino acids: CASSKAHSGPSSYEQYF. DNA for the CDR3: TGTGCCAGCAGCAAAGCGCACAGCGGCCCGAGCTCCTACGAGCAGTACTTC. V gene TRBV21-1 combines with J gene TRBJ2-7; the table's D call, TRBD2, has no DNA check behind it. TRBV21-1 has pseudogene status. The CDR3 totals 17 residues.

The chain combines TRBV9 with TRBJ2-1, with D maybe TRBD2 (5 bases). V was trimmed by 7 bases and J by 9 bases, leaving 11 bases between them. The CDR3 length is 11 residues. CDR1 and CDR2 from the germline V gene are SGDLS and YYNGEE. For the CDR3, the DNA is TGTGCCAGCTCGGGGTTGGTTGAGCAGTTCTTC. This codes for CASSGLVEQFF. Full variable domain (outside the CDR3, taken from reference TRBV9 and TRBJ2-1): DSGVTQTPKHLITATGQRVTLRCSPRSGDLSVYWYQQSLDQGLQFLIQYYNGEERAKGNILERFSAQQFPDLHSELNLSSLELGDSALYFCASSGLVEQFFGPGTRLTVL.

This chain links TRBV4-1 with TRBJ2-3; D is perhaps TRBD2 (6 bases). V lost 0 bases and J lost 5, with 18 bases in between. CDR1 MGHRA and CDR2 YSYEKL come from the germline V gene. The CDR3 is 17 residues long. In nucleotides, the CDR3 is TGCGCCAGCAGCCAAGACCCCGCCGGGGGAGGTAGAGATACGCAGTATTTT. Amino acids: CASSQDPAGGGRDTQYF.

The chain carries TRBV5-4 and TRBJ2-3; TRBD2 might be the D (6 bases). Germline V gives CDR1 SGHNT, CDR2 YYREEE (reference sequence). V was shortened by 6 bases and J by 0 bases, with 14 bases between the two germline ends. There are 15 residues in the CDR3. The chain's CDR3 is CASTRGKASTDTQYF. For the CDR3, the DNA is TGTGCCAGCACCCGGGGGAAGGCTAGCACAGATACGCAGTATTTT.

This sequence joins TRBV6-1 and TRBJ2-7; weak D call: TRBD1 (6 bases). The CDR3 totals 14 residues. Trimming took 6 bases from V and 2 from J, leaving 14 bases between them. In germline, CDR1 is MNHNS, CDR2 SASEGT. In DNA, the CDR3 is TGTGCCAGCAGAGGGACACGGCAACCCTACGAGCAGTACTTC. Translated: CASRGTRQPYEQYF.

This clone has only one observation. The CDR3 region is CASPVEAGGSSNEQFF. CDR3 nucleotide sequence: TGCGCCAGCCCTGTCGAGGCGGGAGGGAGTAGTAATGAGCAGTTCTTC. The rearrangement links TRBV10-1 to TRBJ2-1; 9 bases agree with TRBD2. This CDR3 region has 16 residues. Germline V gives CDR1 WNHNN, CDR2 SYGVQD (reference sequence). Trimming took 8 bases from V and 7 from J; bases not matched to a gene: 15.

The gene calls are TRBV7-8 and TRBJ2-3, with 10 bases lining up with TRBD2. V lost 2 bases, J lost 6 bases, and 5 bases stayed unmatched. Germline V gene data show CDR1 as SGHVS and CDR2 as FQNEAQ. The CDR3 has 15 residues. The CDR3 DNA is TGTGCCAGCAGCTTAAGGACTAGCGGCAGCGATACGCAGTATTTT. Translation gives CASSLRTSGSDTQYF.

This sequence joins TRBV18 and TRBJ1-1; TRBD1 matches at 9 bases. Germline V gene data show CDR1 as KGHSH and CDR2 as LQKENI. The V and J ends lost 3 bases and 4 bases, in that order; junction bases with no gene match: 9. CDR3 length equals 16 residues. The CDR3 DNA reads TGTGCCAGCTCACCTGGGACAGGGAATGGTGGCACTGAAGCTTTCTTT. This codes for CASSPGTGNGGTEAFF.

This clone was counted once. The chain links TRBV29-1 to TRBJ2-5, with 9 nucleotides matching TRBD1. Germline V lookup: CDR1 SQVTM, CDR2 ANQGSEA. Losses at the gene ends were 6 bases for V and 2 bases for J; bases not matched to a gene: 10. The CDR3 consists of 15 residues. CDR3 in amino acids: CSVDDRDREQETQYF. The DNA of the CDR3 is TGCAGCGTCGACGACCGGGACAGGGAACAAGAGACCCAGTACTTC.

This CDR3 is CASSSGQGGNQPQHF. The CDR3, as DNA: TGTGCCAGCAGTTCCGGACAGGGCGGGAATCAGCCCCAGCATTTT. The chain is built from TRBV28 and TRBJ1-5, with TRBD1 matching 8 bases. The germline V gene has CDR1 MDHEN and CDR2 SYDVKM. The CDR3 totals 15 residues. Germline trimming cut 4 bases from V and 4 bases from J; bases unmatched to any gene: 6.

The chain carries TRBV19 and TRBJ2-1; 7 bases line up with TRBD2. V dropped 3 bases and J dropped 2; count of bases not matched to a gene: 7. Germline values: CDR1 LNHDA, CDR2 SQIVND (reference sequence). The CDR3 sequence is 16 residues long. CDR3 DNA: TGTGCCAGTAGTATCTATCCTAGCGGACCCTACAATGAGCAGTTCTTC. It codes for CASSIYPSGPYNEQFF.

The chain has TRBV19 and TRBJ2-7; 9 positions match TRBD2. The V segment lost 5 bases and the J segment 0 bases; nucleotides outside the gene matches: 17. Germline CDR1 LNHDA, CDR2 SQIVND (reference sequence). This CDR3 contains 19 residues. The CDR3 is CASSRRLQRGAVSSYEQYF. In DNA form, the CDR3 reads TGTGCCAGTAGTCGTCGACTCCAGCGGGGGGCCGTGAGCTCCTACGAGCAGTACTTC.

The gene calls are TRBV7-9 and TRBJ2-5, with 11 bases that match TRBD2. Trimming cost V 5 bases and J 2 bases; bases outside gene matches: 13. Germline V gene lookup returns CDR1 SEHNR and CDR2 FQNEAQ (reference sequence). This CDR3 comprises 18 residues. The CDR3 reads CASSRRSSGGTRQETQYF. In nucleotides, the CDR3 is TGTGCCAGCAGCCGACGGTCTAGCGGGGGGACACGGCAAGAGACCCAGTACTTC. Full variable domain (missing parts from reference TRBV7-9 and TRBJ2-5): DTGVSQNPRHKITKRGQNVTFRCDPISEHNRLYWYRQTLGQGPEFLTYFQNEAQLEKSRLLSDRFSAERPKGSFSTLEIQRTEQGDSAMYLCASSRRSSGGTRQETQYFGPGTRLLVL.

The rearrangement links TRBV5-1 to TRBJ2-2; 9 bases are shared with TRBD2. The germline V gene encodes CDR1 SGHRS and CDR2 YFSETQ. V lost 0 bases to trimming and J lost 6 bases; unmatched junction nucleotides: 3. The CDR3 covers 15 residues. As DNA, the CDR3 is TGCGCCAGCAGCTTGGTAGCGGGAGTGGCCGGGGAGCTGTTTTTT. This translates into CASSLVAGVAGELFF.

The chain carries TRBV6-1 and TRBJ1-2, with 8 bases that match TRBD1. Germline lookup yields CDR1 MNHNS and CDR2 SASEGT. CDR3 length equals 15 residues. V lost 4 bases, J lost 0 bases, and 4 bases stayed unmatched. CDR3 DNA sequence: TGTGCCAGCAGTGGGGGGGGACAGGCTAACTATGGCTACACCTTC. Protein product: CASSGGGQANYGYTF.

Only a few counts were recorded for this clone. The CDR3 loop reads CASSLAAGPYQPQHF. The CDR3, as DNA: TGTGCCAGCAGCTTAGCGGCGGGCCCCTATCAGCCCCAGCATTTT. This chain joins TRBV7-8 and TRBJ1-5, with D unresolved. Trimming pared 0 bases from V and 5 bases from J, leaving 11 bases between. CDR1 is SGHVS, CDR2 FQNEAQ, per germline. The CDR3 covers 15 residues.

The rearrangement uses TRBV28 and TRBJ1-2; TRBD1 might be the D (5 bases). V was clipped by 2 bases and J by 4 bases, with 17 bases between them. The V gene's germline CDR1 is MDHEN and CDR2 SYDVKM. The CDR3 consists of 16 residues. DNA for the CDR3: TGTGCCAGCAGTTTAAGGCAGAAACAGGACGTCTATGGCTACACCTTC. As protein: CASSLRQKQDVYGYTF.

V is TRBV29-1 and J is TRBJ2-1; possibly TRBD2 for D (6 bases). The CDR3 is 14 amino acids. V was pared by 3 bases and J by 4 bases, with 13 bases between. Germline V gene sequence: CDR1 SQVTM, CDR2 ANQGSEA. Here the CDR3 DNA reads TGCAGCGTTGATTGGTCGGGAGCTTACAATGAGCAGTTCTTC. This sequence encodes CSVDWSGAYNEQFF.

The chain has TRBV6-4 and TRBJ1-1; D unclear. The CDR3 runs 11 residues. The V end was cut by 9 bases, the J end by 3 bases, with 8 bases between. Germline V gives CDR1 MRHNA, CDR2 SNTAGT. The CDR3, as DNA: TGTGCCAGAGGAGGGCACACTGAAGCTTTCTTT. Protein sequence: CARGGHTEAFF.

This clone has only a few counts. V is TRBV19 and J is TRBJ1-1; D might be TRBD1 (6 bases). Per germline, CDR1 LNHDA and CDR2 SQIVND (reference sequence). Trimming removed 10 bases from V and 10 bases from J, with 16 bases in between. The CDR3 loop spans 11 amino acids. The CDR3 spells CATQRGYGAFF. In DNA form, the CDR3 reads TGTGCCACTCAAAGGGGGTATGGAGCTTTCTTT.

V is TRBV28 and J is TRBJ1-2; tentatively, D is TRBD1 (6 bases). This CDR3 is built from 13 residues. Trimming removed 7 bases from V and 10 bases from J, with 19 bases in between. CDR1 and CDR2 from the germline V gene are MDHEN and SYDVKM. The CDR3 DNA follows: TGTGCCAGCACTAGGGGGGGCCTTGGAGTCTACACCTTC. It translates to CASTRGGLGVYTF.

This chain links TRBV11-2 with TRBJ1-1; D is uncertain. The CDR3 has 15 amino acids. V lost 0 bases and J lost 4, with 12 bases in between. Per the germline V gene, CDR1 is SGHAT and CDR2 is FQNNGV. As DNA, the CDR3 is TGTGCCAGCAGCTTAGATCCGTCGCGGGGCACTGAAGCTTTCTTT. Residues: CASSLDPSRGTEAFF.

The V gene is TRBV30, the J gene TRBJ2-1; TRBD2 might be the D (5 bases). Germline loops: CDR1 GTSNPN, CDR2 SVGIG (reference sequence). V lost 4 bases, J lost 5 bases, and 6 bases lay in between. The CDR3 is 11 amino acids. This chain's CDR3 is CAWIGDNEQFF. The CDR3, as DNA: TGTGCCTGGATCGGGGACAATGAGCAGTTCTTC.

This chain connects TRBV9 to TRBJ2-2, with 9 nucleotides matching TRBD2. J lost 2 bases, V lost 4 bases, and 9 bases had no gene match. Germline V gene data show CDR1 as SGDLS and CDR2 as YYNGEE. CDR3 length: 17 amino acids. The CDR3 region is CASSRARLAENTGELFF. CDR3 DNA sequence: TGTGCCAGCAGCAGAGCCCGACTAGCGGAAAACACCGGGGAGCTGTTTTTT.

Here the CDR3 reads CSVEGTSGATGEQFF. CDR3 nucleotides: TGCAGCGTTGAAGGAACTAGCGGGGCCACGGGGGAGCAGTTCTTC. The V and J genes are TRBV29-1 and TRBJ2-1; TRBD2 matches 10 bases. J lost 10 bases, V lost 1 base, and 10 bases had no gene match. The CDR3 sequence is 15 residues long. The germline CDR1 and CDR2 sequences are SQVTM and ANQGSEA.

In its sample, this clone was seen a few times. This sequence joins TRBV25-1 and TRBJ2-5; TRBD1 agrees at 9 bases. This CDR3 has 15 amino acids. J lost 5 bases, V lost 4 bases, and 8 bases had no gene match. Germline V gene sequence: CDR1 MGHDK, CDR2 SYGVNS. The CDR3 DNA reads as TGTGCCAGCAGTGCGTCCGGGACAGGGAGGGAGACCCAGTACTTC. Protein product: CASSASGTGRETQYF. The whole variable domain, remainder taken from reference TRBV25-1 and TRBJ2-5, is EADIYQTPRYLVIGTGKKITLECSQTMGHDKMYWYQQDPGMELHLIHYSYGVNSTEKGDLSSESTVSRIRTEHFPLTLESARPSHTSQYLCASSASGTGRETQYFGPGTRLLVL.

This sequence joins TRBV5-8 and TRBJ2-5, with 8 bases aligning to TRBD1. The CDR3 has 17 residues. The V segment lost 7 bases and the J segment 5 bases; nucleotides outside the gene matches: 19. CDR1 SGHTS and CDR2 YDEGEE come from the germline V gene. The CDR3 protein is CASVRQGRTWGMETQYF. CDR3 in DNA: TGTGCCAGCGTAAGACAGGGGAGGACCTGGGGAATGGAGACCCAGTACTTC.